A single sample gave rise to the 23 T cell receptor beta chains below, sequenced in a study of human T cells and chemical hapten exposure. Time point meaning: patch test 1, 2 weeks after DPC sensitization. As for treatment: therapeutic diphenylcyclopropenone sensitization with weekly scalp DPC. TCRdb reprocessed the RACE reads with MiXCR, giving one entry per CDR3 protein. The sample shows about 49,000 distinct CDR3 sequences, 9.3% of them seen only once. The sample here was whole blood, taken in connection with sensitization to the hapten diphenylcyclopropenone (DPC). These receptors came from a woman aged 45-65 years with alopecia areata. Some clones in this sample may be carry-over from other donors' samples.

This clonotype was recorded many times. Here the CDR3 reads CASSPGQLPTNEKLFF. The CDR3 DNA follows: TGTGCCAGCAGCCCCGGACAGCTTCCAACTAATGAAAAACTGTTTTTT. The chain carries TRBV7-6 and TRBJ1-4; TRBD1 might be the D (6 bases). Trimming shortened V by 5 bases and J by 0 bases, and 13 bases separated the two germline ends. This CDR3 contains 16 residues. CDR1 is SGHVS and CDR2 is FNYEAQ in the germline V gene. Supplemented by reference TRBV7-6 and TRBJ1-4, the full variable domain reads GAGVSQSPRYKVTKRGQDVALRCDPISGHVSLYWYRQALGQGPEFLTYFNYEAQQDKSGLPNDRFSAERPEGSISTLTIQRTEQRDSAMYRCASSPGQLPTNEKLFFGSGTQLSVL.

In this sample, this clonotype turned up many times. The gene calls are TRBV12-3 or TRBV12-4 and TRBJ1-2; D unresolved. CDR3 size: 12 residues. Trimming removed 6 bases from V and 0 bases from J, with 5 bases in between. The DNA for the CDR3 is TGTGCCAGCAGCTTTTCTAACTATGGCTACACCTTC. It specifies CASSFSNYGYTF.

This clonotype has ten or more counts. The rearrangement joins TRBV28 to TRBJ2-7; 8 nucleotides align to TRBD2. With V trimmed by 5 bases and J by 3 bases, 9 bases remained unmatched. The germline V gene has CDR1 MDHEN and CDR2 SYDVKM. CDR3 length: 15 amino acids. Here the CDR3 DNA reads TGTGCCAGCAGTCCTCCCGAGACTAGCGTCTACGAGCAGTACTTC. This sequence encodes CASSPPETSVYEQYF.

In its sample, this clonotype was seen many times. The chain combines TRBV27 with TRBJ1-6; 9 nucleotides align to TRBD1. The V gene's germline CDR1 is MNHEY and CDR2 SMNVEV (reference sequence). The CDR3 has 16 residues. J was trimmed by 10 bases and V by 1 base; bases with no gene match: 8. CDR3 sequence (DNA): TGTGCCAGCAGTTTATGGTCCGGGACAGGGTACTCACCCCTCCACTTT. It codes for CASSLWSGTGYSPLHF.

This clonotype occurred a few times. The rearrangement uses TRBV9 and TRBJ2-1, with D tentatively TRBD1 or TRBD2 (7 bases each). Trimming removed 0 bases at V and 7 bases at J, with 17 bases between. CDR3 length: 16 amino acids. CDR1 is SGDLS and CDR2 is YYNGEE in the germline V gene. In nucleotides, the CDR3 is TGTGCCAGCAGCGTAGTGGAGGGAGGGGGCTGGAATGAGCAGTTCTTC. This encodes CASSVVEGGGWNEQFF.

This clonotype was seen many times. The chain recombines TRBV12-3 or TRBV12-4 with TRBJ2-4, with D maybe TRBD1 (5 bases). The CDR3 totals 15 residues. V was clipped by 5 bases and J by 0 bases, with 11 bases between them. This CDR3 reads CASSRTQLAKNIQYF. DNA for the CDR3: TGTGCCAGCAGTCGGACACAGCTAGCCAAAAACATTCAGTACTTC.

This clonotype was counted a few times. Relative to the germline gene, one junction end is altered; a read error may explain this. The chain uses TRBV18 and TRBJ1-2; 11 positions match TRBD1. Germline V gives CDR1 KGHSH, CDR2 LQKENI. This CDR3 comprises 14 residues. The CDR3 spells CASSPGQGADGCTF. The DNA of the CDR3 is TGTGCCAGCTCACCTGGACAGGGGGCGGATGGCTGCACCTTC.

This clonotype was found many times. The rearrangement joins TRBV7-2 to TRBJ2-7; D tentatively reads TRBD1 or TRBD2 (5 bases each). Germline V CDR1 and CDR2: SGHTA, FQGNSA. Trimming left V 1 base short and J 7 bases short, with 26 bases between. This CDR3 is built from 18 residues. This CDR3 is CASSLGIGKDKGLREQYF. The CDR3, as DNA: TGTGCCAGCAGCTTAGGAATCGGGAAGGACAAGGGATTACGTGAGCAGTACTTC. The entire variable domain, with the rest obtained from reference TRBV7-2 and TRBJ2-7, is as follows: GAGVSQSPSNKVTEKGKDVELRCDPISGHTALYWYRQSLGQGLEFLIYFQGNSAPDKSGLPSDRFSAERTGGSVSTLTIQRTQQEDSAVYLCASSLGIGKDKGLREQYFGPGTRLTVT.

The CDR3: CASKVSGGTGELFF. In DNA, the CDR3 is TGTGCCAGCAAGGTATCAGGAGGGACCGGGGAGCTGTTTTTT. This chain links TRBV3-1 with TRBJ2-2, with D maybe TRBD2 (6 bases). With 7 bases removed from V and 5 bases from J, the gap between germline ends came to 14 bases. The CDR3 sequence is 14 residues long. CDR1 and CDR2 (germline): LGHDT, YNNKEL (reference sequence). Full variable domain (rest looked up from reference TRBV3-1 and TRBJ2-2): DTAVSQTPKYLVTQMGNDKSIKCEQNLGHDTMYWYKQDSKKFLKIMFSYNNKELIINETVPNRFSPKSPDKAHLNLHINSLELGDSAVYFCASKVSGGTGELFFGEGSRLTVL.

This clonotype was detected ten times or more. The chain employs TRBV3-1 and TRBJ1-1; D remains unclear. Germline V gene sequence: CDR1 LGHDT, CDR2 YNNKEL (reference sequence). V was cut by 3 bases and J by 7 bases, with 15 bases left in between. The CDR3 is 14 amino acids. Here the CDR3 reads CASSQAHLWGEAFF. In DNA form, the CDR3 reads TGTGCCAGCAGCCAGGCCCACCTTTGGGGTGAAGCTTTCTTT.

The chain joins TRBV25-1 to TRBJ2-1; D perhaps matches TRBD2 (6 bases). V was trimmed by 2 bases and J by 0 bases, leaving 8 bases between them. Germline V lookup: CDR1 MGHDK, CDR2 SYGVNS. The CDR3 totals 15 residues. The CDR3 DNA sequence: TGTGCCAGCAGTGAAGACGGGAGCTCCTACAATGAGCAGTTCTTC. As protein: CASSEDGSSYNEQFF.

This clonotype was seen at least ten times. The chain links TRBV12-3 or TRBV12-4 to TRBJ1-5; 7 bases are shared with TRBD1. Trimming took 5 bases from V and 2 from J; bases not matched to a gene: 3. The CDR3 loop spans 14 amino acids. The CDR3 region has the DNA TGTGCCAGCAGTGTCCAGGGGGGCAATCAGCCCCAGCATTTT. As protein: CASSVQGGNQPQHF.

This clonotype was seen ten or more times. The J gene is TRBJ2-7, the V gene TRBV7-2, with unresolved D. Germline V CDR1 and CDR2: SGHTA, FQGNSA. CDR3 length equals 13 residues. V was pared by 5 bases and J by 6 bases, with 14 bases between. Here the CDR3 reads CASSPSAPTEQYF. Written as DNA, the CDR3 is TGTGCCAGCAGCCCCTCTGCCCCCACCGAGCAGTACTTC.

The table lists this clonotype with many counts. V is TRBV29-1 and J is TRBJ1-2, with a tentative D call TRBD1 (6 bases). The ends were cut back, 2 bases at V and 3 bases at J, with 16 bases in the middle. The CDR3 covers 15 residues. CDR1 is SQVTM and CDR2 is ANQGSEA in the germline V gene. This chain's CDR3 is CSVEFFGQKDYGYTF. Written as DNA, the CDR3 is TGCAGCGTTGAATTCTTTGGACAGAAAGACTATGGCTACACCTTC.

This clonotype was observed many times. V usage is TRBV20-1 and J usage is TRBJ2-5, with 7 bases aligning to TRBD2. The junction had 6 bases not matched to a gene; V was cut back by 5 bases and J by 0 bases. The CDR3 is 14 amino acids. CDR1 is DFQATT, CDR2 SNEGSKA, per germline (reference sequence). Written as DNA, the CDR3 is TGCAGTGCTTCCCGGGACTACAACCAAGAGACCCAGTACTTC. This gives the protein CSASRDYNQETQYF.

A single count supports this clonotype. The chain recombines TRBV20-1 with TRBJ2-3; D remains ambiguous. Germline V gives CDR1 DFQATT, CDR2 SNEGSKA (reference sequence). V was pared by 5 bases and J by 6 bases, with 6 bases between. This CDR3 comprises 10 residues. The CDR3 DNA reads TGCAGTGCTCCACAGGATACGCAGTATTTT. Amino acids: CSAPQDTQYF.

This clonotype has at least ten counts. The CDR3 bases are TGTGCCAGCAGACAACGGGAGAATGAGCAGTTCTTC. Its protein product is CASRQRENEQFF. This chain uses TRBV6-2 or TRBV6-3 with TRBJ2-1, with D possibly TRBD2 on 6 matching bases. This CDR3 contains 12 residues. V gave up 6 bases and J gave up 7 bases, with 10 bases separating them. Germline loops: CDR1 MNHEY, CDR2 SVGEGT.

This clonotype was observed a single time. The J gene is TRBJ1-1, the V gene TRBV29-1, with 7 bases aligning to TRBD1. This CDR3 has 13 amino acids. Trimming cost V 4 bases and J 5 bases; bases outside gene matches: 7. Germline CDR1 reads SQVTM; CDR2 reads ANQGSEA. This chain's CDR3 is CSVGSQGTTEAFF. In nucleotides, the CDR3 is TGCAGCGTTGGATCACAGGGGACAACTGAAGCTTTCTTT.

This clonotype was recorded many times. CDR3 in amino acids: CSASEDRGTEAFF. Here the CDR3 DNA reads TGCAGTGCTAGCGAGGACAGGGGCACTGAAGCTTTCTTT. The chain recombines TRBV20-1 with TRBJ1-1, with 9 bases that match TRBD1. Germline lookup yields CDR1 DFQATT and CDR2 SNEGSKA (reference sequence). The CDR3 spans 13 residues. With V trimmed by 3 bases and J by 4 bases, 3 bases remained unmatched.

This clonotype was detected ten times or more. This chain joins TRBV25-1 and TRBJ2-1; 11 bases line up with TRBD2. Losses at the gene ends were 6 bases for V and 4 bases for J; bases not matched to a gene: 8. CDR1 MGHDK and CDR2 SYGVNS come from the germline V gene. The CDR3 contains 16 residues. As DNA, the CDR3 is TGTGCCAGCAGCGCGTCCGGGACTAGCGGATACAATGAGCAGTTCTTC. Translating it yields CASSASGTSGYNEQFF. Variable domain in full (rest from reference TRBV25-1 and TRBJ2-1): EADIYQTPRYLVIGTGKKITLECSQTMGHDKMYWYQQDPGMELHLIHYSYGVNSTEKGDLSSESTVSRIRTEHFPLTLESARPSHTSQYLCASSASGTSGYNEQFFGPGTRLTVL.

This clonotype has at least ten counts. This chain joins TRBV20-1 and TRBJ2-1, with D perhaps TRBD2 (7 bases). The CDR3 has 14 residues. The germline V gene has CDR1 DFQATT and CDR2 SNEGSKA (reference sequence). V lost 7 bases and J 7 bases, leaving 20 bases between the germline ends. CDR3 residues: CSEAAEGGGNEQFF. In DNA form, the CDR3 reads TGCAGTGAGGCTGCGGAGGGAGGGGGGAATGAGCAGTTCTTC.

V usage is TRBV28 and J usage is TRBJ2-7; either TRBD1 or TRBD2 may fit D (5 bases each). The CDR3 has 14 amino acids. Trimming took off 6 bases at V and 4 bases at J, with 16 bases between the two ends. Germline-derived CDR1 and CDR2 are MDHEN and SYDVKM. The CDR3 reads CASRVAQGRYEQYF. CDR3 nucleotide sequence: TGTGCCAGCAGGGTAGCGCAGGGTCGGTACGAGCAGTACTTC.

The chain couples TRBV24-1 to TRBJ2-1; 9 positions agree with TRBD1. This CDR3 region has 15 residues. The germline gives CDR1 KGHDR, CDR2 SFDVKD. V was pared by 0 bases and J by 8 bases, with 4 bases of the junction left unmatched. The CDR3 loop is CATSDLGTGTYEQFF. The CDR3 DNA reads TGTGCCACCAGTGATTTGGGGACAGGGACGTATGAGCAGTTCTTC.